Listed below are T cell receptor beta chains from one sample, sequenced in a study of T cells after posttransplantation cyclophosphamide. Libraries were prepared by immunoSEQ multiplex PCR; TCRdb keeps only in-frame clonotypes and omits some of them. The table shows 50,000 to 60,000 clones, with under 95% occurring only once. Sample: PBMCs. These receptors were taken from a woman in her twenties or thirties in good health and a related stem cell transplant donor. Each CDR3 is given with its conserved first and last residue.

v_call cdr3_aa
TRBV28 CASSLEFRYNSPLHF
TRBV5-1 CASSLESGGVGHTIYF
TRBV7-8 CASSVTRQGVTEAFF
TRBV7-6 CASSLDSGAETQYF
TRBV9 CASRAGYNEQFF
TRBV9 CASSVGLAGRGEQYF
TRBV7-3 CASSLQTSGVTDTQYF
TRBV27 CASARAGTNTEAFF
TRBV7-8 CASSLQSGVGTDTQYF
TRBV29-1 CSDDRGNAYGYTF
TRBV5-1 CASSLAQGTSSYEQYF
TRBV5-4 CASSFRQGIGELFF
TRBV6-1 CASSARTGGEQYF
TRBV14 CASSARQGAYEQYF
TRBV4-2 CASSQGGGSFGEKLFF
TRBV5-6 CASSVLQGMNTEAFF
TRBV27 CASRTQANTEAFF
TRBV9 CASSAGTSGAREQYF
TRBV5-4 CASSLGGQIIYGYTF
TRBV7-3 CASSSLGGLRAQYF
TRBV5-1 CASNRRGGGAADTQYF
TRBV7-2 CASSSWTGTEAFF
TRBV7-9 CASTNSGANVLTF
TRBV18 CASSLFGQGGANEQFF
TRBV10-3 CAISAPGGPEAFF
TRBV20-1 CSAPGQYGYTF
TRBV4-3 CASSQGGGRESYGYTF
TRBV11-2 CASSLLRRTYNEQFF
TRBV30 CAWSVGLEVYGYTF
TRBV19 CASSRTATNEKLFF
TRBV7-2 CASSFDRAYNQPQHF
TRBV5-1 CASSFRTTNTGELFF
TRBV10-3 CAISGGGLAGGLDEQFF
TRBV7-9 CASSLVGTGLYGYTF